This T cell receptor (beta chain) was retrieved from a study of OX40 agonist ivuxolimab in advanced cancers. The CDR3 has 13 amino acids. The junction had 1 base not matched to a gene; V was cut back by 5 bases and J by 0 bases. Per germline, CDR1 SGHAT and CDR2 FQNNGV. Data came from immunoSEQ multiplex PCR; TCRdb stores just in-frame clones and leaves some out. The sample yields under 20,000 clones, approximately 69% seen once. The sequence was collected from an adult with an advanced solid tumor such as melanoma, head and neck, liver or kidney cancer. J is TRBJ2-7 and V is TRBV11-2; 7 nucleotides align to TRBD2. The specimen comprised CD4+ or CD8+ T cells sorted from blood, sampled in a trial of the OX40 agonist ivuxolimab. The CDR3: CASSRGGSYEQYF. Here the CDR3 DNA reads TGTGCCAGCAGCCGCGGGGGCTCCTACGAGCAGTACTTC.